The 16 T cell receptor beta chains below all came from one sample that was sequenced in a study of technical replicates of blood from a few donors. The repertoire was sequenced with immunoSEQ multiplex PCR; TCRdb's copy has only in-frame clones and lacks some. The table includes 70,000 to 85,000 clones, roughly 90% detected once. What was sequenced was T cells isolated from PBMCs. These receptors were collected from a human donor in good health.

CDR3 loop: CASTYTGKDTQYF. In DNA, the CDR3 is TGTGCCAGCACCTATACAGGGAAAGATACGCAGTATTTT. The gene calls are TRBV7-3 and TRBJ2-3, with TRBD1 as a possible D gene (6 bases). Germline V gene data show CDR1 as SGHTA and CDR2 as FQGTGA. The CDR3 covers 13 residues. V gave up 7 bases and J gave up 5 bases, with 13 bases separating them.

This chain uses TRBV4-3 with TRBJ2-7, with 8 bases identical to TRBD2. Germline V lookup: CDR1 LGHNA, CDR2 YSLEER. Losses at the gene ends were 0 bases for V and 1 base for J; bases not matched to a gene: 8. The CDR3 sequence is 17 residues long. For the CDR3, the DNA is TGCGCCAGCAGCCAAGACCGCAGCGGGAGTGGGTCCTACGAGCAGTACTTC. Encoded protein: CASSQDRSGSGSYEQYF.

The genes are TRBV5-4 and TRBJ2-5, with 12 bases matching TRBD1. In germline, CDR1 is SGHNT, CDR2 YYREEE (reference sequence). J lost 2 bases, V lost 2 bases, and 7 bases had no gene match. This CDR3 contains 17 residues. CDR3 protein: CASSLPGQGATQETQYF. Written as DNA, the CDR3 is TGTGCCAGCAGCTTACCGGGACAGGGGGCCACTCAAGAGACCCAGTACTTC.

The chain links TRBV7-2 to TRBJ2-3; 8 nucleotides agree with TRBD2. This CDR3 region has 14 residues. Germline CDR1 SGHTA, CDR2 FQGNSA. V gave up 3 bases and J gave up 4 bases; unmatched junction bases: 3. The CDR3 reads CASSFSGGADTQYF. In DNA, the CDR3 is TGTGCCAGCAGCTTCTCGGGAGGGGCAGATACGCAGTATTTT.

The gene calls are TRBV27 and TRBJ1-5; 8 bases match TRBD1. The CDR3 is 15 amino acids. The V segment lost 3 bases and the J segment 7 bases; nucleotides outside the gene matches: 8. Germline lookup yields CDR1 MNHEY and CDR2 SMNVEV (reference sequence). The CDR3 sequence: CASSFPTGEDQPQHF. The DNA of the CDR3 is TGTGCCAGCAGTTTTCCGACAGGGGAGGACCAGCCCCAGCATTTT.

The chain's CDR3 is CASSRETGREDTQYF. DNA of the CDR3: TGCGCCAGCAGCCGAGAGACAGGGCGTGAAGATACGCAGTATTTT. J is TRBJ2-3 and V is TRBV4-3, with 7 bases matching TRBD1. With 4 bases clipped from V and 5 bases from J, the junction kept 9 bases outside the gene matches. Looked up from germline, CDR1 is LGHNA and CDR2 is YSLEER. There are 15 residues in the CDR3.

This clone was counted once. The rearrangement uses TRBV13 and TRBJ1-2, with 11 positions matching TRBD1. This CDR3 is built from 17 residues. V lost 3 bases, J lost 8 bases, and 14 bases stayed unmatched. Germline CDR1 is PRHDT and CDR2 is FYEKMQ (reference sequence). The CDR3 is CASSLWPARTGGLGYTF. The CDR3 nucleotides read TGTGCCAGCAGCTTGTGGCCGGCAAGGACAGGGGGCTTAGGCTACACCTTC.

The chain has TRBV2 and TRBJ2-7, with D perhaps TRBD2 (7 bases). This CDR3 spans 14 amino acids. Germline-derived CDR1 and CDR2 are SNHLY and FYNNEI. V shed 8 bases and J shed 0 bases, with 14 bases lying between them. CDR3 residues: CASGLGGPSYEQYF. In DNA form, the CDR3 reads TGTGCCAGCGGACTCGGGGGGCCCTCCTACGAGCAGTACTTC.

The rearrangement links TRBV27 to TRBJ2-5; 7 bases match TRBD1. Germline V gene sequence: CDR1 MNHEY, CDR2 SMNVEV (reference sequence). V lost 6 bases to trimming and J lost 5 bases; unmatched junction nucleotides: 6. This CDR3 comprises 13 residues. CDR3 loop: CASRDRVGETQYF. The DNA of the CDR3 is TGTGCCAGCAGAGACAGGGTCGGCGAGACCCAGTACTTC.

This rearrangement joins TRBV6-5 to TRBJ1-1; the D gene is possibly TRBD1 (5 bases). V gave up 5 bases and J gave up 10 bases, with 11 bases separating them. CDR1 is MNHEY and CDR2 is SVGAGI in the germline V gene. This CDR3 is built from 11 residues. The CDR3 sequence is CASSGTSRAFF. CDR3 DNA: TGTGCCAGCAGTGGGACTTCACGAGCTTTCTTT.

V is TRBV7-3 and J is TRBJ1-2, with a weak D call TRBD1 (5 bases). The V and J ends lost 2 bases and 3 bases respectively, with 10 bases between them. Germline V gives CDR1 SGHTA, CDR2 FQGTGA. The CDR3 contains 14 residues. The CDR3 loop is CASSLGQGHYGYTF. The CDR3 DNA follows: TGTGCCAGCAGCTTAGGTCAGGGCCACTATGGCTACACCTTC.

This clone occurred once. V gene TRBV7-3 combines with J gene TRBJ2-2, with D possibly TRBD1 on 6 matching bases. CDR1 and CDR2 (germline): SGHTA, FQGTGA. This CDR3 has 16 residues. Between the trimmed V and J ends, which lost 0 bases and 10 bases, there was a span of 18 bases. As DNA, the CDR3 is TGTGCCAGCAGCTTAACTTCACAGGGAATCATGGCGGAGCTGTTTTTT. Translating it yields CASSLTSQGIMAELFF.

The chain recombines TRBV7-2 with TRBJ2-2; D is ambiguous. The CDR3 is 14 residues long. Trimming cost V 3 bases and J 3 bases, with 8 bases left between them. Germline CDR1 SGHTA, CDR2 FQGNSA. CDR3 DNA sequence: TGTGCCAGCAGCTTCTCTCCCGACACCGGGGAGCTGTTTTTT. Its translation: CASSFSPDTGELFF. Filled out from reference TRBV7-2 and TRBJ2-2, the complete variable domain reads GAGVSQSPSNKVTEKGKDVELRCDPISGHTALYWYRQSLGQGLEFLIYFQGNSAPDKSGLPSDRFSAERTGGSVSTLTIQRTQQEDSAVYLCASSFSPDTGELFFGEGSRLTVL.

This sequence joins TRBV7-2 and TRBJ1-1; D is perhaps TRBD1 (5 bases). The V end was cut by 1 base, the J end by 7 bases, with 10 bases between. The CDR3 is 13 residues long. The V gene's germline CDR1 is SGHTA and CDR2 FQGNSA. The CDR3 loop reads CASSLDRLGEAFF. CDR3 DNA: TGTGCCAGCAGCTTAGACAGGTTGGGTGAAGCTTTCTTT.

This chain connects TRBV20-1 to TRBJ2-3; D is uncertain. Germline V gene sequence: CDR1 DFQATT, CDR2 SNEGSKA (reference sequence). V gave up 1 base and J gave up 11 bases, with 7 bases separating them. The CDR3 totals 10 residues. The CDR3 loop reads CSARGGGQYF. The CDR3 DNA reads as TGCAGTGCTAGAGGAGGTGGGCAGTATTTT.

CDR3 sequence: CAWSTGGENEKLFF. CDR3 in DNA: TGTGCCTGGAGTACAGGGGGGGAAAATGAAAAACTGTTTTTT. The genes are TRBV30 and TRBJ1-4; 8 bases fit TRBD1. The germline gives CDR1 GTSNPN, CDR2 SVGIG (reference sequence). After removal of 2 bases from V and 5 bases from J, the junction contained 4 bases not matched to a gene. The CDR3 is 14 residues long.